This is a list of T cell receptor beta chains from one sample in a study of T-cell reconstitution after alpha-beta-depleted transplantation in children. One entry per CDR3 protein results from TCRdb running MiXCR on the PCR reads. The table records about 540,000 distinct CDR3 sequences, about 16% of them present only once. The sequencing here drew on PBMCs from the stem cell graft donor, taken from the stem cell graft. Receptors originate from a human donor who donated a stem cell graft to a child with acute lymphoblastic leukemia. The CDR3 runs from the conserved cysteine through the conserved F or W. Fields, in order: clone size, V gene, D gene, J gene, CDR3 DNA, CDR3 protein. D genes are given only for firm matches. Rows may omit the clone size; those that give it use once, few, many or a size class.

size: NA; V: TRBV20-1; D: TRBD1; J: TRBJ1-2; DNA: TGCAGTGCGCCAACGGCAGGGGGGCATGGCTACACCTTC; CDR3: CSAPTAGGHGYTF
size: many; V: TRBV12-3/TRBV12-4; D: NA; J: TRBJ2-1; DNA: TGTGCCAGCAGTTTGCAGGGTGTTAGCTCCTACAATGAGCAGTTCTTC; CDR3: CASSLQGVSSYNEQFF
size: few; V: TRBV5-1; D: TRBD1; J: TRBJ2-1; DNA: TGCGCCAGCAGCTCGAGGACAGGGACACTCTACAATGAGCAGTTCTTC; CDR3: CASSSRTGTLYNEQFF
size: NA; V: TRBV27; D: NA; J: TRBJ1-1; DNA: TGTGCCAGCAGGCCCGGGGGAATGGACACTGAAGCTTTCTTT; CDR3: CASRPGGMDTEAFF
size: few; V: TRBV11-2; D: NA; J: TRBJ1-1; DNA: TGTGCCAGCAGCTCCTCCCCCGGATCGAACACTGAAGCTTTCTTT; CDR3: CASSSSPGSNTEAFF
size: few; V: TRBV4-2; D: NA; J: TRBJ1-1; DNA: TGTGCCAGCAGCCAAGTCGCTGGTGGCAACACTGAAGCTTTCTTT; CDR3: CASSQVAGGNTEAFF
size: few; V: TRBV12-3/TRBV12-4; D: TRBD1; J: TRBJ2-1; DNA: TGTGCCAGCAGTTTTGGGACAGGGGGGACCTACAATGAGCAGTTCTTC; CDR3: CASSFGTGGTYNEQFF
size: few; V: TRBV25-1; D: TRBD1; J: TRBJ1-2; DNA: TGTGCCAGCAGTGACCGCCCCCTAGGACAGGTCCGGGGCTACACCTTC; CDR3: CASSDRPLGQVRGYTF
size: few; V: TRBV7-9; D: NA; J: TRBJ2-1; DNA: TGTGCCAGCAGCCCTTTGGGGGCGGAAATAAACAATGAGCAGTTCTTC; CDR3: CASSPLGAEINNEQFF
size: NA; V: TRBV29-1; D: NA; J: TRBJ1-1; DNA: TGCAGCGTTGAGACCGCGACCGAAGCTTTCTTT; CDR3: CSVETATEAFF
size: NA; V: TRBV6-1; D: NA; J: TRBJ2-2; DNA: TGTGCCAGCAGAGTACAGGCGGGCACCGGGGAGCTGTTTTTT; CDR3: CASRVQAGTGELFF
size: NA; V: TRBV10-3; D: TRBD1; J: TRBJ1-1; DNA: TGTGCCATCAGTTGGGACAGGATTGAAGCTTTCTTT; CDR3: CAISWDRIEAFF
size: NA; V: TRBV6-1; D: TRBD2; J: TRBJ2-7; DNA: TGTGCCAGCAGTCGCACGACTAGCGGGCCATACGAGCAGTACTTC; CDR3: CASSRTTSGPYEQYF
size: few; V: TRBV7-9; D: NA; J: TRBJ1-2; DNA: TGTGCCAGCAGCTTAGGACAGAATAATGGCTACACCTTC; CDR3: CASSLGQNNGYTF
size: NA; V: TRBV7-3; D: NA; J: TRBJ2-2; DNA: TGTGCCAGCAGCTTAATAATCACCGGGGAGCTGTTTTTT; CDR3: CASSLIITGELFF
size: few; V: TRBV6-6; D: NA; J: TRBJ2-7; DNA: TGTGCCAGCAGCGTTGACAGGTACGAGCAGTACTTC; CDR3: CASSVDRYEQYF